This T cell receptor (beta chain) is from a study of cytomegalovirus exposure and HLA in healthy donors. Whole-study results and caveats: In a later analysis, HLA-C alleles had the fewest associated TCRs, DRB1 alleles the most. There were reportedly fewer N-insertions in an Asian-associated ancestry cluster than the approximately 670-donor mean, in a later analysis. In a later analysis, TCR beta V- and J-gene trimming was associated with a missense DCLRE1C variant. An analysis that was carried out later associated about 17,000 TCR beta sequences with HLA alleles at 0.05 false discovery rate.

In the PCR, 60 Vbeta and 13 Jbeta primers were used. The method was immunoSEQ multiplex PCR; TCRdb's version includes in-frame clones alone and lacks a portion of them. The sample holds over 95,000 clones, about 70% seen once. About this clone: Its antigen is currently unknown.

This TCR came from a human donor in good health. Source material: PBMCs.

The CDR3: CASSLAGGFDEQYF. DNA for the CDR3: TGTGCCAGCAGCCTAGCGGGAGGGTTCGACGAGCAGTACTTC. This chain links TRBV28 with TRBJ2-7; 12 bases align to TRBD2. The junction had 5 bases not matched to a gene; V was cut back by 6 bases and J by 5 bases. CDR3 size: 14 residues. Germline lookup yields CDR1 MDHEN and CDR2 SYDVKM.